The 7 T cell receptor beta chains below were found in one sample sequenced in a study of patients and donors after allogeneic stem cell transplantation. Via MiXCR, TCRdb re-called the RT-PCR reads, giving one row per CDR3 protein. The sample has roughly 960,000 distinct CDR3 sequences; about a sixth are singletons. Specimen: blood, either unsorted or a sorted T cell fraction (not recorded which). The receptors derive from a human donor who was either an allogeneic HSCT recipient or a stem cell or donor lymphocyte infusion donor (not recorded which). It is not recorded whose cells these are; they may come from a transplant donor.

The table lists this clonotype with a few counts. The J gene is TRBJ1-1, the V gene TRBV5-1; D not resolved. The CDR3 consists of 15 residues. V lost 0 bases and J lost 0, with 9 bases in between. Germline CDR1 and CDR2: SGHRS and YFSETQ. The CDR3 region is CASSLVPSLNTEAFF. In nucleotides, the CDR3 is TGCGCCAGCAGCTTGGTTCCCAGCCTGAACACTGAAGCTTTCTTT.

This clonotype came up a few times. V gene TRBV20-1 combines with J gene TRBJ2-5; either TRBD1 or TRBD2 may supply D (6 bases each). CDR3 length: 12 residues. Germline V gives CDR1 DFQATT, CDR2 SNEGSKA (reference sequence). The germline V and J ends were trimmed by 3 bases and 5 bases, with 10 bases remaining between them. The CDR3 coding sequence is TGCAGTGCTAGTCGGGGGCGGGAGACCCAGTACTTC. This gives the protein CSASRGRETQYF.

The rearrangement joins TRBV6-2 or TRBV6-3 to TRBJ2-5; D uncertain. The germline CDR1 and CDR2 sequences are MNHEY and SVGEGT. CDR3 length: 16 amino acids. Trimming cost V 2 bases and J 1 base, with 14 bases left between them. The CDR3 bases are TGTGCCAGCAGTTACGGATGGGGTATGGGCCAAGAGACCCAGTACTTC. Protein: CASSYGWGMGQETQYF.

V is TRBV12-3 or TRBV12-4 and J is TRBJ1-1; 8 positions match TRBD1. The ends lost 6 bases at V and 10 bases at J; junction bases unmatched: 16. The CDR3 covers 15 residues. The DNA of the CDR3 is TGTGCCAGCAGCCCAGGGAAGGGACAGGCTTTTGTAGCTTTCTTT. It translates to CASSPGKGQAFVAFF.

The rearrangement links TRBV24-1 to TRBJ1-2; no reliable D call. In germline, CDR1 is KGHDR, CDR2 SFDVKD. The CDR3 spans 12 residues. The V gene lost 4 bases and the J gene lost 5 bases, with 7 bases spanning the gap. This chain's CDR3 is CATSEAGYGYTF. The CDR3 nucleotides are TGTGCCACCAGTGAAGCGGGGTATGGCTACACCTTC.

Only a few counts were recorded for this clonotype. V usage is TRBV27 and J usage is TRBJ1-5; a possible D gene is TRBD1 (5 bases). The CDR3 contains 14 residues. Germline loops: CDR1 MNHEY, CDR2 SMNVEV (reference sequence). Trimming left V 3 bases short and J 5 bases short, with 11 bases between. The CDR3 reads CASSFRGKDQPQHF. CDR3 nucleotides: TGTGCCAGCAGTTTTAGGGGAAAAGATCAGCCCCAGCATTTT.

This clonotype was observed at least ten times. The rearrangement uses TRBV24-1 and TRBJ2-3; TRBD1 matches 7 bases. Germline V gives CDR1 KGHDR, CDR2 SFDVKD. The CDR3 spans 15 residues. V lost 5 bases to trimming and J lost 0 bases; unmatched junction nucleotides: 4. The CDR3 nucleotides read TGTGCCACCAGTGCCGGGACAGCAAGCACAGATACGCAGTATTTT. Its translation: CATSAGTASTDTQYF.